This T cell receptor (beta chain) was recovered during a study of cytotoxic CD8 clonotypes in ibrutinib-treated CLL. Study details: Among responders, around 25 were partial and 2 complete; after median roughly 68 months, about 15 stayed remitted and roughly 12 progressed. There were, on average, approximately 250,000 productive templates and about 85,000 productive rearrangements per sample.

The assay was immunoSEQ multiplex PCR, and TCRdb's table has in-frame clones only and misses some. The sample gives 150,000 or so clones, over 75% of which show up once; approximately 2% is in the top ten. The CDR3 consists of 16 residues. Trimming removed 4 bases from V and 1 base from J; junction bases left unmatched: 8. CDR1 ENHRY and CDR2 SYGVKD come from the germline V gene. The TCR originated in a human donor with chronic lymphocytic leukemia. This chain links TRBV10-3 with TRBJ1-2, with 8 bases aligning to TRBD1. The specimen was PBMCs, collected after 24 months of ibrutinib treatment. CDR3 bases: TGTGCCATCAGTGCCAGCTCGACAGGGGTTAACTATGGCTACACCTTC. It codes for CAISASSTGVNYGYTF.